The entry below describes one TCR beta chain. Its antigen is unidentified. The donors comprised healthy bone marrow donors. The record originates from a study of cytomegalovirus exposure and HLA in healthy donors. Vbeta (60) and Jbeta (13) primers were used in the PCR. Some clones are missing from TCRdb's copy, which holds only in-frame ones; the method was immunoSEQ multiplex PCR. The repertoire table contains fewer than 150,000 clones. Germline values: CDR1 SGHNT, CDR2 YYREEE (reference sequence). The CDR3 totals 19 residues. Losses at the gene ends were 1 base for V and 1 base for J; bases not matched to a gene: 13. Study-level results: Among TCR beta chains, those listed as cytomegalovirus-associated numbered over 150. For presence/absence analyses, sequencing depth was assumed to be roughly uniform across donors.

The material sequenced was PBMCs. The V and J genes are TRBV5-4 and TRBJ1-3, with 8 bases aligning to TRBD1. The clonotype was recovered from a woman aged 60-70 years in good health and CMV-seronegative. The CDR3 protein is CASSLMLSGQASSGNTIYF. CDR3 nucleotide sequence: TGTGCCAGCAGCTTGATGCTATCGGGACAGGCCTCTTCTGGAAACACCATATATTTT.